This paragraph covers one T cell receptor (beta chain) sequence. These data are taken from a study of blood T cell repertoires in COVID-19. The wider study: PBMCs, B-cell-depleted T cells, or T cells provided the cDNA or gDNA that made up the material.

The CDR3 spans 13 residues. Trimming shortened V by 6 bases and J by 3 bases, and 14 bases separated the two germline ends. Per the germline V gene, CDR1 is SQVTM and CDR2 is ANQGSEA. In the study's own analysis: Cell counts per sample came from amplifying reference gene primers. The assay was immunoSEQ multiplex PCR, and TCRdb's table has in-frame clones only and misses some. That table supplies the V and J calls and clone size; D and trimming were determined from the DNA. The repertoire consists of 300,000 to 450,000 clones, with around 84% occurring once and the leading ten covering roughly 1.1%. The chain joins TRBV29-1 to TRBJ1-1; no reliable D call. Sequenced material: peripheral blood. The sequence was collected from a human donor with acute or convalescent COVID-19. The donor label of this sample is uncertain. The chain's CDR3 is CSVRAGVYTEAFF. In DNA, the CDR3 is TGCAGCGTCCGAGCCGGGGTTTACACTGAAGCTTTCTTT.